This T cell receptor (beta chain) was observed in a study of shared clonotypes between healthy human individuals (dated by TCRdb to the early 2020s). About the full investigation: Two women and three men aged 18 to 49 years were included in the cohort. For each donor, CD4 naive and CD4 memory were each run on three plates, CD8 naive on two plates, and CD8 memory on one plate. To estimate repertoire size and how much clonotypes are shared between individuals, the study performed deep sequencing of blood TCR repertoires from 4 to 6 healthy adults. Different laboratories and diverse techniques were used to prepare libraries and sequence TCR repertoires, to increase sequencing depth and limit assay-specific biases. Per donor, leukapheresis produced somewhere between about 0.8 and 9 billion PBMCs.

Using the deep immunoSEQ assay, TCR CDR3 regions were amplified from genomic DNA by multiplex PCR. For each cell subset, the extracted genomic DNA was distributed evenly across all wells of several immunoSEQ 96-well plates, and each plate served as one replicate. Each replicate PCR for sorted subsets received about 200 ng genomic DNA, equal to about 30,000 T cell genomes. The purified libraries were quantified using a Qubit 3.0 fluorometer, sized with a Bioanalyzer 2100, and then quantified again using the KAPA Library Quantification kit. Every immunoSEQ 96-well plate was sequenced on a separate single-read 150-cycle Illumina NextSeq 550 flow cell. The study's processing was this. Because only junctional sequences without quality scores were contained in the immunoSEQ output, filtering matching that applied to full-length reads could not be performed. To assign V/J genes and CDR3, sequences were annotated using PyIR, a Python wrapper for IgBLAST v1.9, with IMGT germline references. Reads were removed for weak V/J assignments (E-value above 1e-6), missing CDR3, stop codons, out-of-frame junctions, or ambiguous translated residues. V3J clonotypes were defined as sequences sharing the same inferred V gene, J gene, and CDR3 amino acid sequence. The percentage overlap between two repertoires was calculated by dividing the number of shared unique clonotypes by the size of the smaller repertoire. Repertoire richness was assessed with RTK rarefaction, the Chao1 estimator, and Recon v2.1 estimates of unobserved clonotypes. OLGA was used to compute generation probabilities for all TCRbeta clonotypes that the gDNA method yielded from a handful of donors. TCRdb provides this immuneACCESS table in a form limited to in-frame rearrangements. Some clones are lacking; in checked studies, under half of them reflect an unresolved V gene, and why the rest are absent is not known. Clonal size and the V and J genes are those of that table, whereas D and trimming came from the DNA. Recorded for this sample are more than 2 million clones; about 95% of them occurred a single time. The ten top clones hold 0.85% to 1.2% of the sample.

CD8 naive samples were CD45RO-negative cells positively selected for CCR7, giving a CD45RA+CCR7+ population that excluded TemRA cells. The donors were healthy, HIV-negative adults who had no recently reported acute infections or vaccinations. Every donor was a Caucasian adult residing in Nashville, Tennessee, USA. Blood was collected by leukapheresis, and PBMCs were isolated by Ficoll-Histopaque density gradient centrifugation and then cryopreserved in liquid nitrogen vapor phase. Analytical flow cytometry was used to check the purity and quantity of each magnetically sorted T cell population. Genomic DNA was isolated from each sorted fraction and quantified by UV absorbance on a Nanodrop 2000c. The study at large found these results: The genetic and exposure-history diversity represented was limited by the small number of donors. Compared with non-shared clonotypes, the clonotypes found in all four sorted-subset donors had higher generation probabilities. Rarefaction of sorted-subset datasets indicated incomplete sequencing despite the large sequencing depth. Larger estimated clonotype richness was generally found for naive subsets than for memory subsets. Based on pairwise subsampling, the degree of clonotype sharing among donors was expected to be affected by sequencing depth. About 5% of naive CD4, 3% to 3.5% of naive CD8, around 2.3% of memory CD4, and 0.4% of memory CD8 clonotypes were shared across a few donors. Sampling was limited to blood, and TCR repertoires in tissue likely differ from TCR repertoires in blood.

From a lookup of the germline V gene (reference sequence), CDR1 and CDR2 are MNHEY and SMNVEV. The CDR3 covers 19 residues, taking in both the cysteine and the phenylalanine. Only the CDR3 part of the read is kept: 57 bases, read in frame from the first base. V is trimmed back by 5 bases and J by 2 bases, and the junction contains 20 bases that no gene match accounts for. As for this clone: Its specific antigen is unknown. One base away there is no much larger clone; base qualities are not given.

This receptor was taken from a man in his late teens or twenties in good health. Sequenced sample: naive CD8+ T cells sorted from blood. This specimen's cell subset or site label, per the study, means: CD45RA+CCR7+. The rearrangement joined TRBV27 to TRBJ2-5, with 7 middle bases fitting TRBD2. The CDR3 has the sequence CASSPWSGSGTKVQETQYF. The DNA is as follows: TGTGCCAGCAGTCCCTGGTCGGGAAGCGGGACTAAAGTACAAGAGACCCAGTACTTC.